The following is a T cell receptor beta chain sequence with its context. The antigen is unknown. This may be a read error, as it is one base from a much larger clone. V dropped 3 bases and J dropped 4 bases, with 8 bases sitting between them. Germline assignment: CDR1 LGHNA and CDR2 YSLEER. This CDR3 is 13 amino acids long. Regarding the study as a whole: Tumor Treg TCRs overlapped most with tumor naive CD4+ cells. Tumor memory CD4+ T cell TCR gene usage clustered with blood and lymph node memory CD4+ cells and lymph node naive CD4+ cells.

Full-length variable regions came from constant-region reverse primers plus semi-nested Nested Universal Primer A PCR. Using its own MiXCR run on the 5' RACE reads, TCRdb lists one record per CDR3 protein. Among about 62,000 distinct CDR3 sequences listed, more than 25% were seen once. Purified naive CD4+ T cells were depleted of CD25+ Tregs. This receptor was identified in a female donor with breast cancer. The V and J genes are TRBV4-3 and TRBJ2-3; D uncertain. The sequenced material came from tumor-infiltrating naive CD4+ T cells sorted from the breast tumor. The subset here: naive CD4+ T cells, CD4+CD45RA+CD25-. The CDR3, as DNA: TGCGCCAGCAGCCATGTGTTGGCAGATACGCAGTATTTT. It yields the protein CASSHVLADTQYF.